The 29 T cell receptor beta chains below come from one sample, sequenced in a study of T-cell memory formation after mild COVID-19. TCRdb independently ran MiXCR on the 5' RACE reads; one entry per CDR3 protein. The repertoire holds roughly 400,000 distinct CDR3 sequences, roughly 18% seen once, with 20% to 25% in the top ten. Material for sequencing was PBMCs or a T cell subset sorted from them (not recorded which). These receptors were taken from a man younger than 35 who had mild COVID-19 (a few samples of this study predate the infection). Cell type and time point are not known.

This clonotype appeared a few times. The chain links TRBV5-1 to TRBJ1-1; D possibly corresponds to TRBD1 (6 bases). The germline gives CDR1 SGHRS, CDR2 YFSETQ. The CDR3 sequence is 14 residues long. With 3 bases removed from V and 5 bases from J, the gap between germline ends came to 14 bases. CDR3 in amino acids: CASSYTGYGTEAFF. CDR3 bases: TGCGCCAGCAGCTATACAGGGTACGGGACTGAAGCTTTCTTT.

The V and J genes are TRBV4-1 and TRBJ1-4; D is uncertain. This CDR3 is 17 amino acids long. Trimming removed 0 bases from V and 7 bases from J, with 18 bases in between. CDR1 and CDR2 from the germline V gene are MGHRA and YSYEKL. The CDR3 reads CASSQESTELAPEKLFF. CDR3 nucleotide sequence: TGCGCCAGCAGCCAAGAATCGACCGAACTGGCGCCTGAAAAACTGTTTTTT.

This clonotype has more than one count but fewer than ten. The rearrangement links TRBV10-3 to TRBJ2-2, with a possible D match to TRBD1 (6 bases). Germline V gene sequence: CDR1 ENHRY, CDR2 SYGVKD. V was shortened by 7 bases and J by 6 bases, with 9 bases between the two germline ends. There are 12 residues in the CDR3. The CDR3 nucleotides are TGTGCCATCAAACAGGGCGCCGGGGAGCTGTTTTTT. Translation: CAIKQGAGELFF.

The V gene is TRBV6-5, the J gene TRBJ1-1; D gene uncertain. This CDR3 comprises 15 residues. Looked up from germline, CDR1 is MNHEY and CDR2 is SVGAGI. The germline V and J ends were trimmed by 0 bases and 5 bases, with 13 bases remaining between them. The CDR3 reads CASSYSIIQVTEAFF. The CDR3 region has the DNA TGTGCCAGCAGTTACTCGATTATCCAGGTGACTGAAGCTTTCTTT.

This clonotype was seen a few times. The V and J genes are TRBV14 and TRBJ2-1; 9 nucleotides line up with TRBD2. Germline loops: CDR1 SGHDN, CDR2 FVKESK. This CDR3 region has 16 residues. With V trimmed by 4 bases and J by 5 bases, 9 bases remained unmatched. CDR3 sequence reads: CASSPLLAGADNEQFF. CDR3 nucleotides: TGTGCCAGCAGCCCGTTATTAGCGGGGGCCGACAATGAGCAGTTCTTC.

This clonotype was detected a few times. The rearrangement uses TRBV29-1 and TRBJ1-1; D remains ambiguous. The CDR3 has 12 amino acids. Germline V gives CDR1 SQVTM, CDR2 ANQGSEA. Trimming took off 2 bases at V and 7 bases at J, with 11 bases between the two ends. CDR3 loop: CSVELYSGEAFF. CDR3 DNA: TGCAGCGTTGAATTATATTCCGGTGAAGCTTTCTTT. Variable domain in full (rest from reference TRBV29-1 and TRBJ1-1): SAVISQKPSRDICQRGTSLTIQCQVDSQVTMMFWYRQQPGQSLTLIATANQGSEATYESGFVIDKFPISRPNLTFSTLTVSNMSPEDSSIYLCSVELYSGEAFFGQGTRLTVV.

A few counts support this clonotype. The chain employs TRBV5-6 and TRBJ2-7; no clear D gene. Trimming took 1 base from V and 3 from J, leaving 8 bases between them. CDR1 is SGHDT and CDR2 is YYEEEE in the germline V gene. The CDR3 has 13 amino acids. In nucleotides, the CDR3 is TGTGCCAGCAGCTTGAGGGCCATCTACGAGCAGTACTTC. The encoded protein is CASSLRAIYEQYF. Together with reference TRBV5-6 and TRBJ2-7, the CDR3 gives the full variable domain: DAGVTQSPTHLIKTRGQQVTLRCSPKSGHDTVSWYQQALGQGPQFIFQYYEEEERQRGNFPDRFSGHQFPNYSSELNVNALLLGDSALYLCASSLRAIYEQYFGPGTRLTVT.

In DNA form, the CDR3 reads TGCAGTGCTGATAACCCTGGACTAGCTCCCGATACGCAGTATTTT. The encoded protein is CSADNPGLAPDTQYF. The chain couples TRBV20-1 to TRBJ2-3; the match to TRBD2 covers 8 bases. Looked up from germline, CDR1 is DFQATT and CDR2 is SNEGSKA (reference sequence). Trimming took 5 bases from V and 6 from J; bases not matched to a gene: 13. The CDR3 totals 15 residues.

In this sample, this clonotype turned up a few times. The rearrangement uses TRBV11-1 and TRBJ2-7; 11 bases are shared with TRBD1. Trimming cost V 5 bases and J 6 bases; bases outside gene matches: 15. The CDR3 is 17 amino acids. Germline V lookup: CDR1 SGHAT, CDR2 FQDESV (reference sequence). CDR3 region: CASSLDAGTGGFGEQYV. The CDR3 nucleotides are TGTGCCAGCAGCCTAGATGCCGGGACAGGGGGTTTTGGCGAGCAGTACGTC.

This chain uses TRBV7-9 with TRBJ1-5; D not certain. V shed 1 base and J shed 4 bases, with 11 bases lying between them. CDR1 SEHNR and CDR2 FQNEAQ come from the germline V gene (reference sequence). CDR3 length: 15 amino acids. This chain's CDR3 is CASSLGAMGNQPQHF. Written as DNA, the CDR3 is TGTGCCAGCAGCTTAGGTGCGATGGGGAATCAGCCCCAGCATTTT.

The CDR3 bases are TGTGCCAGCAGCCCAACTCGGGACATGCGATACAATGAGCAGTTCTTC. This translates into CASSPTRDMRYNEQFF. The chain joins TRBV11-2 to TRBJ2-1; D might be TRBD1 (6 bases). Germline V CDR1 and CDR2: SGHAT, FQNNGV. The V end was cut by 5 bases, the J end by 4 bases, with 18 bases between. The length of the CDR3 is 16 residues.

The rearrangement links TRBV5-1 to TRBJ2-1, with 10 bases matching TRBD2. Germline-derived CDR1 and CDR2 are SGHRS and YFSETQ. The V and J ends lost 4 bases and 5 bases, in that order; junction bases with no gene match: 6. This CDR3 has 15 residues. CDR3: CASSPLAGLNNEQFF. DNA of the CDR3: TGCGCCAGCAGCCCACTAGCGGGGCTCAACAATGAGCAGTTCTTC.

The chain couples TRBV7-9 to TRBJ2-7; 8 nucleotides match TRBD1. Looked up from germline, CDR1 is SEHNR and CDR2 is FQNEAQ (reference sequence). After removal of 5 bases from V and 0 bases from J, the junction contained 6 bases not matched to a gene. This CDR3 spans 15 amino acids. For the CDR3, the DNA is TGTGCCAGCAGCGCCCAGGGGGCAAGCTCCTACGAGCAGTACGTC. This encodes CASSAQGASSYEQYV.

The rearrangement links TRBV20-1 to TRBJ2-2, with a weak D call TRBD1 (5 bases). Germline values: CDR1 DFQATT, CDR2 SNEGSKA (reference sequence). This CDR3 has 13 residues. Trimming removed 8 bases from V and 2 bases from J, with 12 bases in between. The CDR3 is CSIYQGNTGELFF. For the CDR3, the DNA is TGCAGTATCTACCAGGGAAACACCGGGGAGCTGTTTTTT.

This clonotype was seen a few times. The chain links TRBV12-3 or TRBV12-4 to TRBJ2-6; D unresolved. This CDR3 is built from 18 residues. Trimming shortened V by 7 bases and J by 0 bases, and 19 bases separated the two germline ends. CDR3 amino acids: CASTSRRRIFSGANVLTF. The CDR3 DNA follows: TGTGCCAGCACCTCGCGACGTAGGATTTTCTCTGGGGCCAACGTCCTGACTTTC.

The chain employs TRBV4-1 and TRBJ1-1, with D possibly matching TRBD1 (5 bases). The CDR3 is 16 residues long. Germline V CDR1 and CDR2: MGHRA, YSYEKL. Between the trimmed V and J ends, which lost 3 bases and 1 base, there was a span of 15 bases. For the CDR3, the DNA is TGCGCCAGCAGCCAGCTCTTCCGGGACGGGAACACTGAAGCTTTCTTT. Amino acids: CASSQLFRDGNTEAFF.

This clonotype was recorded a few times. The chain carries TRBV5-1 and TRBJ2-1; 8 bases match TRBD2. This CDR3 has 18 amino acids. CDR1 is SGHRS and CDR2 is YFSETQ in the germline V gene. The J segment lost 2 bases and the V segment lost 1 base, leaving 11 bases of the junction unmatched. The CDR3 reads CASSLRSSGGLTYNEQFF. DNA for the CDR3: TGCGCCAGCAGCTTGCGCTCAAGCGGGGGCCTCACCTACAATGAGCAGTTCTTC.

This CDR3 is CASSAGTVYGYTF. The DNA of the CDR3 is TGTGCCAGCAGCGCAGGGACAGTCTATGGCTACACCTTC. The J gene is TRBJ1-2, the V gene TRBV3-1; 7 bases align to TRBD1. The CDR3 length is 13 residues. The germline CDR1 and CDR2 sequences are LGHDT and YNNKEL (reference sequence). The V gene end was trimmed by 5 bases and the J gene end by 4 bases; junction bases not matched to a gene: 4.

This chain connects TRBV19 to TRBJ2-3; D possibly corresponds to TRBD2 (6 bases). Germline V lookup: CDR1 LNHDA, CDR2 SQIVND (reference sequence). Trimming removed 7 bases at V and 1 base at J, with 18 bases between. The CDR3 has 16 amino acids. CDR3 residues: CASNRRGLPGTDTQYF. CDR3 DNA: TGTGCCAGTAACCGGCGGGGACTCCCCGGCACAGATACGCAGTATTTT.

The gene calls are TRBV20-1 and TRBJ2-3, with 9 bases that match TRBD1. This CDR3 is 13 amino acids long. CDR1 is DFQATT, CDR2 SNEGSKA, per germline (reference sequence). V gave up 8 bases and J gave up 3 bases; unmatched junction bases: 6. The CDR3 protein is CSLSGTGTDTQYF. The CDR3 DNA follows: TGCAGTCTATCTGGGACAGGGACAGATACGCAGTATTTT.

This clonotype has just one count. The V gene is TRBV4-1, the J gene TRBJ2-5, with D hard to call. Germline CDR1 reads MGHRA; CDR2 reads YSYEKL. This CDR3 region has 15 residues. V shed 1 base and J shed 2 bases, with 11 bases lying between them. The chain's CDR3 is CASSQVNFGQETQYF. The CDR3 DNA reads TGCGCCAGCAGCCAAGTCAACTTCGGGCAAGAGACCCAGTACTTC.

The sample holds a few counts of this clonotype. The V and J genes are TRBV12-3 or TRBV12-4 and TRBJ1-1, with unresolved D. The CDR3 runs 15 residues. Trimming pared 2 bases from V and 5 bases from J, leaving 15 bases between. The CDR3 is CASSLQSGLRTEAFF. The CDR3 nucleotides read TGTGCCAGCAGTTTACAGTCCGGGCTTCGGACTGAAGCTTTCTTT.

The chain links TRBV24-1 to TRBJ2-1; TRBD1 agrees at 10 bases. CDR1 is KGHDR, CDR2 SFDVKD, per germline. CDR3 length: 17 amino acids. V dropped 4 bases and J dropped 0; count of bases not matched to a gene: 5. The CDR3, as DNA: TGTGCCACCAGTGACATGACAGGGGGCCGCTCCTACAATGAGCAGTTCTTC. This encodes CATSDMTGGRSYNEQFF.

This clonotype was detected only a few times. The chain recombines TRBV6-2 or TRBV6-3 with TRBJ2-7; TRBD2 matches 11 bases. The V gene's germline CDR1 is MNHEY and CDR2 SVGEGT. The CDR3 spans 15 residues. Germline trimming cut 4 bases from V and 3 bases from J; bases unmatched to any gene: 5. The CDR3: CASSSGLAESYEQYF. CDR3 DNA sequence: TGTGCCAGCAGTTCGGGACTAGCGGAGAGCTACGAGCAGTACTTC.

The chain joins TRBV21-1 to TRBJ2-7; TRBD1 reflects the table's D call only, with no check against the DNA. TRBV21-1 is labeled a pseudogene. The CDR3 extends over 16 amino acids. CDR3 DNA sequence: TGTGCCAGCAGCACTCGTAGGGGGCAGGGGTCCTACGAGCAGTACTTC. Translating it yields CASSTRRGQGSYEQYF.

The CDR3: CASYRGRNQPQHF. As DNA, the CDR3 is TGTGCCAGTTACAGGGGGCGCAATCAGCCCCAGCATTTT. V gene TRBV28 combines with J gene TRBJ1-5; 9 bases agree with TRBD1. The V segment lost 9 bases and the J segment 2 bases; nucleotides outside the gene matches: 2. This CDR3 is 13 amino acids long. Germline-derived CDR1 and CDR2 are MDHEN and SYDVKM.

This clonotype was observed a handful of times. This chain links TRBV9 with TRBJ1-5; D unresolved. The V gene lost 0 bases and the J gene lost 1 base, with 5 bases spanning the gap. Germline V gives CDR1 SGDLS, CDR2 YYNGEE. CDR3 length: 14 residues. CDR3: CASSVVESNQPQHF. CDR3 DNA: TGTGCCAGCAGCGTAGTGGAAAGCAATCAGCCCCAGCATTTT.

This clonotype has only a few counts. The chain is built from TRBV5-6 and TRBJ1-1; 7 bases map to TRBD1. Trimming at V came to 5 bases and at J to 2 bases, leaving 6 bases not matched to a gene. This CDR3 contains 14 residues. Germline V CDR1 and CDR2: SGHDT, YYEEEE. CDR3: CASRRQGRNTEAFF. CDR3 nucleotides: TGTGCCAGCAGGCGACAGGGTCGAAACACTGAAGCTTTCTTT.

The rearrangement uses TRBV6-6 and TRBJ1-3, with D unclear. There are 16 residues in the CDR3. V was clipped by 2 bases and J by 0 bases, with 11 bases between them. The germline CDR1 and CDR2 sequences are MNHNY and SVGAGI (reference sequence). The CDR3 bases are TGTGCCAGCAGTTACGACGGCGGACGCTCTGGAAACACCATATATTTT. Its translation is CASSYDGGRSGNTIYF.